The subject of this entry is one T cell receptor (beta chain). This clone was counted once. Its cognate antigen has yet to be identified. Per-nucleotide qualities are absent, and no much larger clonotype sits a single base away. The immunoSEQ Assay, a bias-controlled multiplex PCR, was used to amplify TCRbeta CDR3 regions from genomic DNA. Per the source publication's procedure: Within the assay, amplification of reference gene primers was used to estimate how many nucleated cells each sample contained. To quantify the absolute abundance of each unique TCRbeta CDR3 rearrangement, sequence reads were collapsed and filtered. For each sample, productive Simpson clonality was calculated as the square root of Simpson's diversity index over productive rearrangements. TCRdb took over this immuneACCESS table, retaining in-frame rearrangements with V and J assigned. Such tables are incomplete; in checked studies, under half of the missing clones stem from an unresolved V gene, and the remainder is unexplained. V and J calls and clone size come straight from that table; D and trimming were deduced from the DNA. The sample contains fewer than 400,000 clones, 85% to 90% of them found a single time. The ten largest clones take up less than 4.5% of the sample.

The data stem from a study of blood T cell repertoires in COVID-19 (dated by TCRdb to about 2020). Regarding the complete study: Samples from collaborators originated in the United States, Italy and Spain and spanned both the acute and convalescent phases of COVID-19. The material from the prospective study consisted of cDNA or gDNA derived from T cells, B-cell-depleted T cells, or PBMCs. The dataset comprised deeply sampled blood TCRbeta repertoires from subjects exposed to, actively infected with, or recovered from COVID-19. The repertoires were released in a freely available public database intended as a resource for research on the immune response to SARS-CoV-2. The samples were drawn from two sources: the first 160 participants of the ongoing ImmuneRACE study, and fewer than 1,500 subjects contributed by 6 global collaborators. Sample metadata almost always included a de-identified subject ID, COVID-19 status, age in years and sex. Where HLA class I and class II types were available, the types were taken from metadata supplied by the sample provider, not from assay-based typing. The paper as a whole reports these results and caveats: The quantity of clinical and demographic metadata differed by source and by participant and was supplied without curation.

In the prospective study, participants were about 18 to 95 years old, resided in about two dozen geographic areas of the United States, and were enrolled through a virtual design. In the prospective study, participants were assigned to cohorts based on the clinical history participants reported in a screening survey and a study questionnaire. Recovered participants in ImmuneRACE Cohort 3 were defined as having two consecutive negative NP/OP PCR tests, clearance from a healthcare professional, or resolution of symptoms. In the prospective study, whole blood, serum and a nasopharyngeal or oropharyngeal swab were collected from each participant by mobile phlebotomists. Participants in the prospective study had the option to provide additional blood draws and questionnaires over a roughly 2-month period. Prospective study blood samples were shipped either frozen or at room temperature before DNA extraction.

The clonotype was recovered from a man aged 25-45 years who had recovered from COVID-19. The sequenced sample was PBMCs or T cells enriched from blood (not recorded which).

The base sequence is TGTGCCAGCAGCCTCGACAGGTACACTGAAGCTTTCTTT. This codes for CASSLDRYTEAFF. The rearranged chain carries TRBV9 and TRBJ1-1, with TRBD1 tentatively as D gene (6 bases match). The CDR3 goes from the cysteine to the phenylalanine over 13 residues. Of all the DNA, just the CDR3 is kept, 39 bases in frame from base 1. Via the germline V gene, CDR1 is SGDLS and CDR2 YYNGEE. The junction carries 10 bases between V and J, which are trimmed by 4 bases and 3 bases respectively.